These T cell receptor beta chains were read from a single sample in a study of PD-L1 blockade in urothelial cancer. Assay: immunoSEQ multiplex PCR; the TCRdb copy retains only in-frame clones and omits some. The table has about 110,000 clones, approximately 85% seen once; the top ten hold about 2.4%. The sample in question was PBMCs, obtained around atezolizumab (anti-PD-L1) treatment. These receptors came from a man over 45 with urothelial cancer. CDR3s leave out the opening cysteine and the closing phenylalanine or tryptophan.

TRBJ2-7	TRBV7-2	ASSLAGLVLGEQY
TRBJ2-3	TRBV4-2	ASSQDFKNTDTQY
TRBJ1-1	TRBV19	ASSIRGQEKAF
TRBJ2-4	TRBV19	ASSTPSLAGVLNIQY
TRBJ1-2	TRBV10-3	AISDYGTGTNGYT
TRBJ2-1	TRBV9	ASSVGLAGAGNEQF
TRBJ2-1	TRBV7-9	ASAYSSNNEQF
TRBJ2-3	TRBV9	ASSVGRESSDTQY
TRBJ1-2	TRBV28	ASTSFGTGGNYGYT
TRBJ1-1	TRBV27	ASSTTFPHGPTEAF
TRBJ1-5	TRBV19	ASSYGQGNSNQPQH
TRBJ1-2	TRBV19	ASSIAAGGRYGYT
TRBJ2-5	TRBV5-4	ASSLVDSQETQY
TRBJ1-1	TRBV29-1	SVEILQGAAF
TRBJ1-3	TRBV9	ASSVAGQGFSGNTIY
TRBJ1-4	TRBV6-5	ASRRDFGGEKLF
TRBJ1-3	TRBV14	ASSQEVGGSPIY
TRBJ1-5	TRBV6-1	ASSESFSNQPQH
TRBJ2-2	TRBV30	AWKVGVGTGELF
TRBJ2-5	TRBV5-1	ASSLAQGQETQY
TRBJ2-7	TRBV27	ASSPLGGRARYEQY
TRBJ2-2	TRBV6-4	ASSTGTSEQNTGELF
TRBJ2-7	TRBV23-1	ASSLGGQY
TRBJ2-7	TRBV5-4	ASSFAGGRSYEQY
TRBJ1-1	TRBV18	ASSRTANTEAF
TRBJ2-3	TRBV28	ASSLVLGGSPDTQY
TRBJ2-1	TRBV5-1	ASSLVPSGSGNEQF
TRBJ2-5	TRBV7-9	ASSPQGPETQY
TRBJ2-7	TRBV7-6	ASSSGGGHEQY
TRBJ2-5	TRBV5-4	ASSPSGPGIRETQY
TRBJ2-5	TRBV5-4	ASRDGKRYQETQY
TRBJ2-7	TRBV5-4	ASSFRRGNYDEQY
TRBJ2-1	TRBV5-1	ASSSGGVGPYNEQF